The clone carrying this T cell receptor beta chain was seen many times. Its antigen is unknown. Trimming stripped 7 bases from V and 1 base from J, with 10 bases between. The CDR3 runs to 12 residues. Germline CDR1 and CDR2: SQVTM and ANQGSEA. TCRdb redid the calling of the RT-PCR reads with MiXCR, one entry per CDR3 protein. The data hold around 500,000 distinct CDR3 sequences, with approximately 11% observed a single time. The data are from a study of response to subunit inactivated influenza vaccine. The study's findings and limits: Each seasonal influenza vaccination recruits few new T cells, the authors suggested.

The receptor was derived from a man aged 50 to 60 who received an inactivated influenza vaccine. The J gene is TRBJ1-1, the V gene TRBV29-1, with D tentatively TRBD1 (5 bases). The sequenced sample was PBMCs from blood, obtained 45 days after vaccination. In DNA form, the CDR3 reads TGCAGCGGGGGGGAAGGGAACACTGAAGCTTTCTTT. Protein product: CSGGEGNTEAFF.